Listed below are T cell receptor beta chains from one sample, sequenced in a study of blood T cell repertoires in COVID-19. Method: immunoSEQ multiplex PCR; TCRdb's copy keeps in-frame clones and lacks some. This table holds more than 70,000 clones, 60% to 85% found once. Sequenced: peripheral blood. These receptors originate from a human donor in a cohort sampled during active COVID-19. Each CDR3 is given with its conserved first and last residue. A D gene is named only where the DNA matches it firmly. Clone size, where shown, is once, few, many, or a class for clones that have expanded.

16,NA,NA,TRBV7-9,TRBJ1-6,TGTGCCAGCAGCCCGCAGCAGTGGCAGGGTGCTTCACCCCTCCACTTT,CASSPQQWQGASPLHF
17,NA,TRBD1,TRBV19,TRBJ1-6,TGTGCCAGTAGTCAGGGACAGGGGGCAGTTGGTAATTCACCCCTCCACTTT,CASSQGQGAVGNSPLHF
15,NA,TRBD2,TRBV7-3,TRBJ2-3,TGTGCCAGCAGCTTAAACGGGGGGGCCACAGATACGCAGTATTTT,CASSLNGGATDTQYF
12,NA,NA,TRBV20-1,TRBJ2-7,TGCAGTGCTGGTGGCGGATCCTACGAGCAGTACTTC,CSAGGGSYEQYF
13,NA,NA,TRBV29-1,TRBJ2-5,TGCAGCGTTGCTTTCGGGTTTCAAGAGACCCAGTACTTC,CSVAFGFQETQYF
14,NA,TRBD2,TRBV5-1,TRBJ2-1,TGCGCCGGTTCGGGGGGGCGGAACGAGGATGAGCAGTTCTTC,CAGSGGRNEDEQFF
14,NA,TRBD2,TRBV6-5,TRBJ2-3,TGTGCCAGCAGTCCTGGCGGGGGGGCACATACGCAGTATTTT,CASSPGGGAHTQYF
16,NA,TRBD1,TRBV6-1,TRBJ1-6,TGTGCCAGCAGTGCCGGGCAGGGGGCTTGGAATTCACCCCTCCACTTT,CASSAGQGAWNSPLHF
15,NA,TRBD1,TRBV5-1,TRBJ2-3,TGCGCCAGCAGAGCCGGGACAGGGCGTCCAGATACGCAGTATTTT,CASRAGTGRPDTQYF
13,NA,NA,TRBV4-3,TRBJ1-1,TGCGCCAGCAGCCAACAGGGTTACACTGAAGCTTTCTTT,CASSQQGYTEAFF
13,NA,NA,TRBV7-9,TRBJ1-1,TGTGCCAGCAGCTTAGTGGGGGCGACTGAAGCTTTCTTT,CASSLVGATEAFF
12,NA,NA,TRBV11-2,TRBJ1-3,TGTGCCAGTAGAGGTCCTGGAAACACCATATATTTT,CASRGPGNTIYF
15,few,NA,TRBV5-1,TRBJ1-3,TGCGCCAGCAGTCTGGAGGCGGGGAGTGGAAACACCATATATTTT,CASSLEAGSGNTIYF
15,NA,NA,TRBV5-1,TRBJ1-3,TGCGCCAGCAGCTTGAACGGCGGTACAGGAAACACCATATATTTT,CASSLNGGTGNTIYF
15,few,TRBD2,TRBV5-1,TRBJ2-7,TGCGCCAGCAGATTCGGGCTAGCGGGTTCCTACGAGCAGTACTTC,CASRFGLAGSYEQYF
14,NA,NA,TRBV9,TRBJ1-2,TGTGCCAGCAGCGAGGGCAGGGGTGCCTATGGCTACACCTTC,CASSEGRGAYGYTF
13,few,NA,TRBV19,TRBJ1-1,TGTGCCAGTAGTATGCAGGGAAACACTGAAGCTTTCTTT,CASSMQGNTEAFF
19,NA,NA,TRBV21-1,TRBJ2-7,TGTGCCAGCACTCTAAACGGGACAGGGCTTTGGGGCGGCACCTACGAGCAGTACTTC,CASTLNGTGLWGGTYEQYF
16,few,TRBD2,TRBV10-3,TRBJ2-2,TGTGCCATCACCCAAGGACTAGCGGGGAACACCGGGGAGCTGTTTTTT,CAITQGLAGNTGELFF
17,NA,TRBD1,TRBV14,TRBJ1-2,TGTGCCAGCAGCCAAGCCCTCTCGCCTACAGGGGACTCCGGCTACACCTTC,CASSQALSPTGDSGYTF
13,few,TRBD1,TRBV2,TRBJ1-5,TGTGCCAGCAGGGACAGGGAACATCAGCCCCAGCATTTT,CASRDREHQPQHF
13,NA,NA,TRBV24-1,TRBJ2-7,TGTGCCACCAGTGACGGGGGACAGACCCCGCAGTACTTC,CATSDGGQTPQYF
15,few,TRBD1,TRBV6-1,TRBJ2-1,TGTGCCAGCAGTGAAGCCTGGACAGGGTACAATGAGCAGTTCTTC,CASSEAWTGYNEQFF
16,NA,TRBD2,TRBV10-1,TRBJ2-7,TGCGCCAGCAGTGAGTACGCGCGGGGGGGAGTCAACGAGCAGTACTTC,CASSEYARGGVNEQYF
14,NA,TRBD1,TRBV4-2,TRBJ1-1,TGTGCCAGCAGCGAGGGACAGGGATGGCCTGAAGCTTTCTTT,CASSEGQGWPEAFF
15,NA,TRBD1,TRBV6-5,TRBJ2-7,TGTGCCAGCAGGCCCCACAGGGGAACTGACTACGAGCAGTACTTC,CASRPHRGTDYEQYF
13,NA,NA,TRBV7-9,TRBJ2-7,TGTGCCAGCAGCACCTCGGGGTCCTACGAGCAGTACTTC,CASSTSGSYEQYF